This T cell receptor beta chain was retrieved from a study of OX40 agonist ivuxolimab in advanced cancers. Whole-study context: In this cohort, patients received ivuxolimab, an agonistic anti-OX40 (CD134) antibody.

The CDR3 loop spans 15 amino acids. Deletions cut 5 bases from V and 4 bases from J, with 17 bases between. Germline V gives CDR1 SGHAT, CDR2 FQNNGV. The assay was immunoSEQ multiplex PCR, and TCRdb's table has in-frame clones only and misses some. The data contain some 80,000 clones, around 93% of them seen just once; the ten biggest clones take up roughly 8.6%. The genes are TRBV11-2 and TRBJ1-1, with TRBD1 as a possible D gene (5 bases). This receptor was identified in an adult with an advanced solid tumor such as melanoma, head and neck, liver or kidney cancer. Sequenced material: CD4+ or CD8+ T cells sorted from blood, taken in a trial of the OX40 agonist ivuxolimab. The CDR3 reads CASSPWGVVGTEAFF. The CDR3 coding sequence is TGTGCCAGCAGCCCCTGGGGGGTAGTTGGCACTGAAGCTTTCTTT.